Listed below are T cell receptor beta chains from one sample, sequenced in a study of CD8 T cells in Susac syndrome. TCRdb re-analysed the immunoSEQ multiplex PCR reads in MiXCR, keeping a single row per CDR3 protein. The sample includes 150,000 or so distinct CDR3 sequences, around 94% of them seen just once. Sequencing input: CD4+ T cells from PBMCs. These receptors all stem from a human donor in good health. The conserved cysteine and the conserved F or W are not part of the CDR3 here.

v_call cdr3_aa
TRBV3-1 ASQTDSGRTPLH
TRBV5-1 ASSLEALAGGGIQY
TRBV12-3/TRBV12-4 ASSLRDRGTDTQY
TRBV12-3/TRBV12-4 ASSRTSAQDTQY
TRBV5-7 ASSLGTGPPYEQY
TRBV27 ASSLYLGQGYEQY
TRBV20-1 SARVLSGAPRDDTQY
TRBV5-1 ASSLSPREETQY
TRBV6-5 ASTGGRIYGYT
TRBV10-3 AISEEDRGLSSPLH
TRBV5-4 ASSFPGSNTGELF
TRBV7-2 ASTKETGAYNEQF
TRBV20-1 SATRGGPYEQY
TRBV12-3/TRBV12-4 ASSLIRSSYEQY
TRBV20-1 SAVAGDTDTQY
TRBV3-1 ASSPTGSGELF
TRBV2 ASSVNSYNEQF
TRBV29-1 SVGHRGGMNTEAF
TRBV5-4 ASSSQTGLAEETQY
TRBV6-2/TRBV6-3 ASTTDARETQY
TRBV20-1 SASGERGAHNEQF
TRBV29-1 STWTANTGELF
TRBV20-1 SARDNSQPQH